The present T cell receptor beta chain was sequenced within a study of preoperative IRX-2 immunotherapy in early breast cancer. Treatment in this sample: preoperative locoregional IRX-2 cytokine immunotherapy. Patients received preoperative, locoregional IRX-2 cytokine immunotherapy in a phase Ib study. Germline CDR1 and CDR2: WSHSY and SAAADI. V was clipped by 7 bases and J by 4 bases, with 17 bases between them. This CDR3 has 15 amino acids. TCRdb's copy holds only in-frame clones and misses some; the assay was immunoSEQ multiplex PCR. The sample lists about 38,000 clones, around four fifths occurring once.

The chain has TRBV10-2 and TRBJ1-5; possible D gene TRBD1, 5 bases. This sequence originates from a human donor with breast cancer. The starting material was lymph node tissue, obtained after IRX-2 immunotherapy. CDR3 loop: CASTALGAINQPQHF. The CDR3 DNA sequence: TGCGCCAGCACCGCACTCGGGGCCATAAATCAGCCCCAGCATTTT.